This TCR beta chain was identified during a study of response to subunit inactivated influenza vaccine. Overall study results and limits: After each seasonal influenza vaccination, few new T cells are recruited, the authors suggested.

V shed 3 bases and J shed 2 bases, with 0 bases lying between them. In germline, CDR1 is DFQATT, CDR2 SNEGSKA (reference sequence). CDR3 length: 10 amino acids. TCRdb reanalysed the RT-PCR reads using MiXCR and keeps one entry per CDR3 protein. In the table there are approximately 490,000 distinct CDR3 sequences, approximately 7.8% of which are singletons. The sample holds many counts of this clonotype. Its antigen is unidentified. The sequencing here drew on PBMCs from blood, taken less than 30 months after vaccination. This TCR was sampled from a man between 50 and 69 years old who received an inactivated influenza vaccine. The J gene is TRBJ2-3, the V gene TRBV20-1, with D unresolved. CDR3 nucleotide sequence: TGCAGTGCTAGCACAGATACGCAGTATTTT. Protein product: CSASTDTQYF.